This is a list of T cell receptor beta chains from one sample in a study of blood T cell repertoires in COVID-19. Method: immunoSEQ multiplex PCR; TCRdb's copy keeps in-frame clones and lacks some. The data show over 200,000 clones, about four fifths seen once. Sequencing was carried out using PBMCs or T cells enriched from blood (not recorded which). The receptors derive from a man in his fifties or sixties who had recovered from COVID-19. Both conserved end residues are part of each CDR3. Fields, in order: V gene, clone size, J gene, D gene, CDR3 protein, CDR3 DNA. A D gene is named only where the DNA matches it firmly. Clone size, where shown, is once, few, many, or a class for clones that have expanded.

V: TRBV15
size: .
J: TRBJ1-4
D: .
CDR3: CATSRDRATNEKLFF
DNA: TGTGCCACCAGCAGAGACCGGGCAACTAATGAAAAACTGTTTTTT

V: TRBV7-2
size: .
J: TRBJ1-1
D: .
CDR3: CASSLQGIGTEAFF
DNA: TGTGCCAGCAGCTTACAGGGGATCGGCACTGAAGCTTTCTTT

V: TRBV6-5
size: once
J: TRBJ2-1
D: .
CDR3: CASYKRGGSNEQFF
DNA: TGTGCCAGCTACAAAAGGGGGGGGTCCAATGAGCAGTTCTTC

V: TRBV14
size: .
J: TRBJ2-2
D: .
CDR3: CASSQVQGSGTGELFF
DNA: TGTGCCAGCAGCCAAGTTCAGGGTTCGGGCACCGGGGAGCTGTTTTTT

V: TRBV28
size: once
J: TRBJ1-4
D: .
CDR3: CATSGEEKLFF
DNA: TGTGCCACCTCCGGGGAGGAAAAACTGTTTTTT

V: TRBV18
size: .
J: TRBJ1-6
D: .
CDR3: CASSPTVSSYNSPLHF
DNA: TGTGCCAGCTCACCCACTGTAAGCTCCTATAATTCACCCCTCCACTTT

V: TRBV10-3
size: .
J: TRBJ1-5
D: .
CDR3: CAISRGMDQPQHF
DNA: TGTGCCATCAGCAGGGGAATGGATCAGCCCCAGCATTTT

V: TRBV7-3
size: many
J: TRBJ2-2
D: .
CDR3: CASARDTYTGELFF
DNA: TGTGCCAGCGCCAGGGACACTTACACCGGGGAGCTGTTTTTT

V: TRBV3-1/TRBV3-2
size: .
J: TRBJ2-1
D: .
CDR3: CASSRPSGGVHNEQFF
DNA: TGTGCCAGCAGCCGCCCTTCTGGGGGCGTTCACAATGAGCAGTTCTTC

V: TRBV19
size: .
J: TRBJ1-5
D: TRBD1
CDR3: CASSPQTGALHQPQHF
DNA: TGTGCCAGTAGTCCTCAAACAGGGGCCCTTCATCAGCCCCAGCATTTT

V: TRBV6-1
size: .
J: TRBJ2-5
D: .
CDR3: CASSEMWAESQYF
DNA: TGTGCCAGCAGTGAGATGTGGGCCGAGTCCCAGTACTTC